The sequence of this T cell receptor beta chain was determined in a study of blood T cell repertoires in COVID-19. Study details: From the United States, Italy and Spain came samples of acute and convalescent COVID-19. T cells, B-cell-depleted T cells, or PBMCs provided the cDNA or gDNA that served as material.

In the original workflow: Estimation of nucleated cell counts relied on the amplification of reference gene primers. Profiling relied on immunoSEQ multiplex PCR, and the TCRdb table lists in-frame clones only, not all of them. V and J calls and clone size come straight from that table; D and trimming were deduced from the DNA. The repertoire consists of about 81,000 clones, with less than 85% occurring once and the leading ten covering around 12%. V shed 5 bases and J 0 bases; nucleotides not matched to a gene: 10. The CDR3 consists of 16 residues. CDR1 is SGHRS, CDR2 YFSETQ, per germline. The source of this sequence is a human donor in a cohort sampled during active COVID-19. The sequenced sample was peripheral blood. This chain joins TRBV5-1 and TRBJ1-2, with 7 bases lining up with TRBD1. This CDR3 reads CASRAGYRGANYGYTF. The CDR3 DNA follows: TGCGCCAGCAGGGCTGGTTACAGGGGCGCTAACTATGGCTACACCTTC. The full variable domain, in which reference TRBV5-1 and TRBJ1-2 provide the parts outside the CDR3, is KAGVTQTPRYLIKTRGQQVTLSCSPISGHRSVSWYQQTPGQGLQFLFEYFSETQRNKGNFPGRFSGRQFSNSRSEMNVSTLELGDSALYLCASRAGYRGANYGYTFGSGTRLTVV.